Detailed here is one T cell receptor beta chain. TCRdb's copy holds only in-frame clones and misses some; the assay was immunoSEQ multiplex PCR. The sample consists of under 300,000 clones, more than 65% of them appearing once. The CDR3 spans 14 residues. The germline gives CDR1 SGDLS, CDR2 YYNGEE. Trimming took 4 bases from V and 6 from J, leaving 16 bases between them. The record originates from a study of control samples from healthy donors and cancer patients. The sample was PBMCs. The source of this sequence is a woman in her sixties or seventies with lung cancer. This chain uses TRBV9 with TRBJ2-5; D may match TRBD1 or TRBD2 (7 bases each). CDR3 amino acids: CASSPGGGRQTQYF. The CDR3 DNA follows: TGTGCCAGCAGCCCAGGGGGGGGCAGACAGACCCAGTACTTC.